These 8 T cell receptor beta chains share one sample of origin, sequenced in a study of blood T cell repertoires in COVID-19. This table comes from immunoSEQ multiplex PCR, and its TCRdb copy is limited to in-frame clones, with some not included. The data hold roughly 200,000 clones, with around 80% observed a single time. The sequenced sample was peripheral blood. The receptors were gathered from a woman aged 40-49 years with COVID-19, enrolled during active disease.

This chain joins TRBV10-3 and TRBJ1-1; D is uncertain. V was shortened by 5 bases and J by 1 base, with 14 bases between the two germline ends. CDR3 size: 15 residues. CDR1 ENHRY and CDR2 SYGVKD come from the germline V gene. The CDR3 loop is CAISTEPRQNTEAFF. The CDR3 coding sequence is TGTGCCATCAGTACTGAGCCCAGGCAGAACACTGAAGCTTTCTTT.

The chain is built from TRBV21-1 and TRBJ2-3; the table's D call, TRBD2, was not checked against the DNA. TRBV21-1 is described as a pseudogene. The CDR3 runs to 15 residues. The CDR3 loop reads CASSKGTSSTDTQYF. In DNA, the CDR3 is TGTGCCAGCAGCAAAGGGACTTCTAGCACAGATACGCAGTATTTT.

The gene calls are TRBV10-3 and TRBJ1-1, with D possibly TRBD1 on 5 matching bases. V dropped 6 bases and J dropped 8 bases, with 13 bases sitting between them. The germline V gene encodes CDR1 ENHRY and CDR2 SYGVKD. CDR3 size: 12 residues. CDR3 bases: TGTGCCATCAGCGGTCAGGGCCCGGAAGCTTTCTTT. This codes for CAISGQGPEAFF.

This clone was seen a single time. The chain joins TRBV6-5 to TRBJ1-1; maybe TRBD1 (5 bases). Germline V CDR1 and CDR2: MNHEY, SVGAGI. This CDR3 has 14 residues. V dropped 5 bases and J dropped 4 bases, with 14 bases sitting between them. Here the CDR3 reads CASSRSRVLTEAFF. Here the CDR3 DNA reads TGTGCCAGCAGTCGTTCCAGGGTGCTCACTGAAGCTTTCTTT.

The gene calls are TRBV7-9 and TRBJ2-1, with 9 bases fitting TRBD2. This CDR3 has 15 amino acids. From germline, CDR1 is SEHNR and CDR2 FQNEAQ (reference sequence). V lost 3 bases and J lost 7; bases outside the gene matches: 7. The CDR3 protein is CASSFSGGRRNEQFF. CDR3 DNA: TGTGCCAGCAGCTTTAGCGGGGGACGGAGAAATGAGCAGTTCTTC.

The CDR3 spells CASSLEGGLTEAFF. CDR3 nucleotide sequence: TGTGCCAGCAGCTTAGAGGGAGGGCTCACTGAAGCTTTCTTT. The chain carries TRBV11-2 and TRBJ1-1; D uncertain. CDR3 size: 14 residues. V shed 0 bases and J shed 4 bases, with 9 bases lying between them. In germline, CDR1 is SGHAT, CDR2 FQNNGV.

The V call is TRBV5-1, the J call TRBJ2-7; D ambiguous. This CDR3 comprises 12 residues. Germline values: CDR1 SGHRS, CDR2 YFSETQ. The ends were cut back, 1 base at V and 6 bases at J, with 8 bases in the middle. CDR3 loop: CASSLTGAEQYF. The CDR3 DNA reads TGCGCCAGCAGCTTGACTGGAGCCGAGCAGTACTTC.

The table lists this clone with a few counts. The CDR3 DNA is TGTGCCAGCAGCCAGCCGAGCGTCTCCTATAATTCACCCCTCCACTTT. Translating gives CASSQPSVSYNSPLHF. This chain links TRBV3-1 (or the pseudogene TRBV3-2) with TRBJ1-6; D is undetermined. The CDR3 consists of 16 residues. Germline CDR1 LGHDT, CDR2 YNNKEL (reference sequence). The V gene lost 3 bases and the J gene lost 0 bases, with 9 bases spanning the gap.